This is a list of T cell receptor beta chains from one sample in a study of blood T cell repertoires in COVID-19. Generated by immunoSEQ multiplex PCR, the TCRdb table keeps only in-frame clones and is missing some. The data contain roughly 360,000 clones, 83% of them seen just once; the ten biggest clones take up approximately 5.4%. Material for sequencing was PBMCs or T cells enriched from blood (not recorded which). These receptors all stem from a woman between 50 and 59 years old who had recovered from COVID-19. Each CDR3 is given with its conserved first and last residue. Each record gives: V gene, J gene, CDR3 protein.

V gene: TRBV7-9
J gene: TRBJ2-5
CDR3 protein: CASSFEAGLQETQYF

V gene: TRBV5-1
J gene: TRBJ2-5
CDR3 protein: CASSLDWETQYF

V gene: TRBV10-3
J gene: TRBJ1-1
CDR3 protein: CAISDQGMNTEAFF

V gene: TRBV5-1
J gene: TRBJ1-1
CDR3 protein: CASSLAGMNTEAFF

V gene: TRBV4-2
J gene: TRBJ2-1
CDR3 protein: CASSQRGAAEQFF

V gene: TRBV27
J gene: TRBJ2-3
CDR3 protein: CASSFSRASTDTQYF

V gene: TRBV29-1
J gene: TRBJ1-4
CDR3 protein: CSIKRGQGRNEKLFF

V gene: TRBV3-1/TRBV3-2
J gene: TRBJ1-6
CDR3 protein: CASSQTRVTLHF

V gene: TRBV29-1
J gene: TRBJ1-2
CDR3 protein: CSAGTTGNYGYTF

V gene: TRBV29-1
J gene: TRBJ2-2
CDR3 protein: CSAGGRGTGELFF

V gene: TRBV9
J gene: TRBJ1-1
CDR3 protein: CASSPGPGNTEAFF

V gene: TRBV6-5
J gene: TRBJ2-5
CDR3 protein: CASSIRDSQETQYF

V gene: TRBV14
J gene: TRBJ2-3
CDR3 protein: CASSQGLGDTQYF

V gene: TRBV4-2
J gene: TRBJ2-2
CDR3 protein: CASSHRGTGANTGELFF